The rows below give T cell receptor beta chains drawn from one sample of a study of T cell responses to AZD1222 COVID-19 vaccine. The protocol was immunoSEQ multiplex PCR, while the TCRdb copy is restricted to in-frame clones and leaves out a portion. The sample lists about 140,000 clones, 91% occurring once. The sample was peripheral blood, taken 28 days after the second dose of the MenACWY control vaccine. These receptors were taken from an adult who received the MenACWY meningococcal vaccine as a control. The CDR3 runs from the conserved cysteine through the conserved F or W. Fields, in order: V gene, clone size, J gene, D gene, CDR3 protein, CDR3 DNA. A D gene is named only where the DNA matches it firmly. The size field is filled for only some rows; it gives once, few, many or a size class.

>TRBV6-5|-|TRBJ1-6|TRBD1
CASRLGQGAFAPLHF
TGTGCCAGCAGACTGGGACAGGGGGCCTTTGCACCCCTCCACTTT
>TRBV6-5|once|TRBJ2-2|TRBD1
CASSLQGIGELFF
TGTGCCAGCAGCCTACAGGGGATCGGGGAGCTGTTTTTT
>TRBV5-5|-|TRBJ2-5|-
CASSLSPGEGETQYF
TGTGCCAGCAGCTTGTCCCCAGGGGAAGGGGAGACCCAGTACTTC
>TRBV15|-|TRBJ2-2|TRBD2
CATSRDPGTGTSGRTGELFF
TGTGCCACCAGCAGAGACCCCGGGACAGGGACTAGCGGTAGGACCGGGGAGCTGTTTTTT
>TRBV4-3|-|TRBJ2-1|-
CASSHQPIDNEQFF
TGCGCCAGCAGCCACCAGCCGATTGACAATGAGCAGTTCTTC
>TRBV11-2|-|TRBJ1-4|-
CASSLASTPTVEKLFF
TGTGCCAGCAGCCTGGCGTCGACACCGACTGTTGAAAAACTGTTTTTT
>TRBV3-1/TRBV3-2|once|TRBJ1-6|-
CASSPRGRISPLHF
TGTGCCAGCAGCCCCAGGGGTCGGATTTCACCCCTCCACTTT
>TRBV12-3/TRBV12-4|-|TRBJ1-4|-
CASSRATNEKLFF
TGTGCCAGCTCGAGGGCAACTAATGAAAAACTGTTTTTT
>TRBV6-2/TRBV6-3|-|TRBJ2-7|-
CASSLGKGEQYF
TGTGCCAGCAGTTTAGGGAAAGGCGAGCAGTACTTC
>TRBV7-9|-|TRBJ1-3|TRBD1
CASSAPGQGFGNTIYF
TGTGCCAGCAGCGCGCCGGGACAGGGGTTTGGAAACACCATATATTTT
>TRBV3-1/TRBV3-2|-|TRBJ2-1|-
CASSQGGGEQFF
TGTGCCAGCAGCCAAGGTGGGGGTGAGCAGTTCTTC
>TRBV21-1|once|TRBJ1-1|-
CASSGHGPGLGMNTEAFF
TGTGCCAGCAGCGGTCACGGGCCAGGGCTAGGCATGAACACTGAAGCTTTCTTT
>TRBV2|-|TRBJ2-3|-
CASSEAIWDTQYF
TGTGCCAGCAGCGAGGCCATATGGGATACGCAGTATTTT
>TRBV18|-|TRBJ2-7|-
CASSPTGYEQYF
TGTGCCAGCTCACCAACCGGCTACGAGCAGTACTTC
>TRBV7-6|-|TRBJ2-2|-
CASSSRAIANTGELFF
TGTGCCAGCAGCTCCCGGGCCATCGCGAACACCGGGGAGCTGTTTTTT
>TRBV20-1|-|TRBJ2-5|-
CSASGRQETQYF
TGCAGTGCTAGTGGGCGTCAAGAGACCCAGTACTTC
>TRBV10-1|-|TRBJ2-3|-
CASSYSTDTQYF
TGCGCCAGCAGTTACAGCACAGATACGCAGTATTTT
>TRBV19|-|TRBJ2-1|-
CASSTYRVDYNEQFF
TGTGCCAGTAGCACTTACAGGGTCGACTACAATGAGCAGTTCTTC
>TRBV9|-|TRBJ2-7|-
CASSVDARKWVEQYF
TGTGCCAGCAGCGTAGACGCTAGGAAGTGGGTCGAGCAGTACTTC
>TRBV2|-|TRBJ2-2|-
CASSEKGFSTGELFF
TGTGCCAGCAGTGAAAAGGGGTTCTCCACCGGGGAGCTGTTTTTT
>TRBV7-8|-|TRBJ2-7|-
CASSSGGGGHLYEQYF
TGTGCCAGCAGCTCGGGGGGAGGGGGACATCTCTACGAGCAGTACTTC
>TRBV15|-|TRBJ2-1|-
CATSRDPARGNEQFF
TGTGCCACCAGCAGAGATCCGGCCAGGGGTAATGAGCAGTTCTTC